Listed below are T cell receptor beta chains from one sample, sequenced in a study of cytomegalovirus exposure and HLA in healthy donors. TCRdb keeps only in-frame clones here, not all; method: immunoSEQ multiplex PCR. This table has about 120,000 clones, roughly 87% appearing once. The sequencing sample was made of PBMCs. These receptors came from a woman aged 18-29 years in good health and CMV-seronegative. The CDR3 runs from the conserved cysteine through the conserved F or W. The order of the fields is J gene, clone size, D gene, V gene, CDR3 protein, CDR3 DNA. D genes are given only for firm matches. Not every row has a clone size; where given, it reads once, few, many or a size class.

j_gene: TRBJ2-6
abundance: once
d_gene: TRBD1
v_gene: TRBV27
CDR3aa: CASSLDRDSSISGANVLTF
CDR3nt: TGTGCCAGCAGTTTAGACAGGGATAGCTCTATCTCTGGGGCCAACGTCCTGACTTTC

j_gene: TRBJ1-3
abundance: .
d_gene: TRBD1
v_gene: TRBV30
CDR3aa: CAWDRDRGGNTIYF
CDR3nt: TGTGCCTGGGACCGGGACAGGGGAGGAAACACCATATATTTT

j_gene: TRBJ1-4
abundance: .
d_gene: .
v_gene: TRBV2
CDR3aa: CASGSRGLDEKLFF
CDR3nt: TGTGCCAGCGGATCCAGGGGTTTGGATGAAAAACTGTTTTTT

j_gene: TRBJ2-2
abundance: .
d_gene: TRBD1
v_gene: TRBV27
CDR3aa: CASSPRQGAGTGELFF
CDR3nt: TGTGCCAGCAGTCCCAGACAGGGGGCAGGGACCGGGGAGCTGTTTTTT

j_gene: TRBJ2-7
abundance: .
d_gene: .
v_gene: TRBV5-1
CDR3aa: CASSPLASSQGGEQYF
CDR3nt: TGCGCCAGCAGCCCCTTGGCGTCATCGCAGGGAGGAGAGCAGTACTTC

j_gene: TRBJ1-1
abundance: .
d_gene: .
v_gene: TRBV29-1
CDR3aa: CSFSQHSMNTEAFF
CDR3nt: TGCAGCTTCTCCCAACACAGCATGAACACTGAAGCTTTCTTT

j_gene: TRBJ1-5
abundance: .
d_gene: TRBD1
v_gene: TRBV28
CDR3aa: CASSLRQGGNQPQHF
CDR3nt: TGTGCCAGCAGTTTAAGGCAGGGGGGTAATCAGCCCCAGCATTTT

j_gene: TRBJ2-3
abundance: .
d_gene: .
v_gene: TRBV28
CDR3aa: CASSSPSTDTQYF
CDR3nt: TGTGCCAGCAGTTCCCCTAGCACAGATACGCAGTATTTT

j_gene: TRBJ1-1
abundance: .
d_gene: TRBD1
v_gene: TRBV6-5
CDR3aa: CASRRKRGLNTEAFF
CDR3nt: TGTGCCAGTCGACGCAAAAGGGGGCTGAACACTGAAGCTTTCTTT

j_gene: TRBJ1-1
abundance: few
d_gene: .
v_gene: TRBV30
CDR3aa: CAWRGQTDRKNTEAFF
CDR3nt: TGTGCCTGGAGGGGCCAAACGGACAGAAAGAACACTGAAGCTTTCTTT

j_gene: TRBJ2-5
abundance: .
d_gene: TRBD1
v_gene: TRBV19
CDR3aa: CASNGQGGETQYF
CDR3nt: TGTGCCAGTAACGGACAGGGTGGGGAGACCCAGTACTTC

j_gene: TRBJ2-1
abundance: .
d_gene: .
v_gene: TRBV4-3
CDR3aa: CASSQDPAGIYSYNEQFF
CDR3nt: TGCGCCAGCAGCCAAGATCCAGCGGGCATATACTCCTACAATGAGCAGTTCTTC

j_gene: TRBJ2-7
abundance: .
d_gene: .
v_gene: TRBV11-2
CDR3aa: CASSLDAGIASEQYF
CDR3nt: TGTGCCAGCAGCCTAGACGCCGGGATAGCGTCCGAGCAGTACTTC

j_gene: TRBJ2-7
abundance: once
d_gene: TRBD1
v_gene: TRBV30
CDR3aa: CARSAGTGYSEQYF
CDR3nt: TGTGCCCGGAGTGCCGGGACAGGGTATAGCGAGCAGTACTTC

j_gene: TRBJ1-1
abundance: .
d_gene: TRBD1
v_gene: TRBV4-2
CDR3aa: CASSPGQGMTEAFF
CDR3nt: TGTGCCAGCAGCCCAGGACAGGGGATGACTGAAGCTTTCTTT

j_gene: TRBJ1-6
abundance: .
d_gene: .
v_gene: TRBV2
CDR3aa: CASNWFGGENSPLHF
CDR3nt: TGTGCCAGCAATTGGTTTGGGGGCGAAAATTCACCCCTCCACTTT

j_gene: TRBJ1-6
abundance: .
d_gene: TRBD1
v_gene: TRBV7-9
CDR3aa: CASSSGQHNSPLHF
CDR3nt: TGTGCCAGCAGCTCGGGACAGCATAATTCACCCCTCCACTTT

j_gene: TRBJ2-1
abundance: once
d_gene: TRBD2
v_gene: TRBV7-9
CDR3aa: CASSLSGGAKGEQFF
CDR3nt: TGTGCCAGCAGCCTTAGCGGGGGGGCCAAGGGTGAGCAGTTCTTC

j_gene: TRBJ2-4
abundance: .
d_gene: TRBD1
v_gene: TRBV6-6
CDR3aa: CASSYWTGDDKNIQYF
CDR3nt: TGTGCCAGCAGTTACTGGACAGGGGATGACAAAAACATTCAGTACTTC

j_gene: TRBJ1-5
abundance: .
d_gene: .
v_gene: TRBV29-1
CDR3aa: CSVAGEGQPQHF
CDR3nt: TGCAGCGTAGCAGGGGAGGGACAGCCCCAGCATTTT

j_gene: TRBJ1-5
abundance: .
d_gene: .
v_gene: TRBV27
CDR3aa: CASSLGPWRNQPQHF
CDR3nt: TGTGCCAGCAGTTTAGGACCCTGGAGGAATCAGCCCCAGCATTTT

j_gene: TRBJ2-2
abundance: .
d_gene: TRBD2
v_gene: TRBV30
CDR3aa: CAWSVLERENGELFF
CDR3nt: TGTGCCTGGAGTGTACTCGAGCGGGAGAACGGGGAGCTGTTTTTT

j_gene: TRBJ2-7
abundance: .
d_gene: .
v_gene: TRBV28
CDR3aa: CASTPGVAYEQYF
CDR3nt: TGTGCCAGCACCCCGGGAGTGGCCTACGAGCAGTACTTC

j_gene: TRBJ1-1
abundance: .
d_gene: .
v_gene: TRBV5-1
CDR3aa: CASYGQNTEAFF
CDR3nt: TGCGCCAGTTACGGACAGAACACTGAAGCTTTCTTT

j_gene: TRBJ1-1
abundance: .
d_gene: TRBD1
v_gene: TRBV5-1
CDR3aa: CASSLIRDRGNTEAFF
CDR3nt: TGCGCCAGCAGCTTGATCCGGGACAGGGGGAACACTGAAGCTTTCTTT

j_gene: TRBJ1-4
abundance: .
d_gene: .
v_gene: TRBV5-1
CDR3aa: CASSSTATNEKLFF
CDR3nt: TGCGCCAGCAGCTCGACAGCAACTAATGAAAAACTGTTTTTT

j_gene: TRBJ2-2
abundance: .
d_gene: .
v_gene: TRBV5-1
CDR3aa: CASREQGDYIGELFF
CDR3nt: TGCGCCAGCAGGGAACAGGGAGATTACATCGGGGAGCTGTTTTTT

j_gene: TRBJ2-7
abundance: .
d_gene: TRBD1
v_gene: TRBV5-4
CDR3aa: CASSSWTGGREQYF
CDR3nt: TGTGCCAGCAGCTCTTGGACAGGGGGCCGGGAGCAGTACTTC

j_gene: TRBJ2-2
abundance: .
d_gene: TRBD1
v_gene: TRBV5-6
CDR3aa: CASSYRDRGYTGELFF
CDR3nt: TGTGCCAGCAGCTACCGGGACAGGGGCTACACCGGGGAGCTGTTTTTT

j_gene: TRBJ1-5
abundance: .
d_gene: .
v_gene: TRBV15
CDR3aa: CATSSRVNQPQHF
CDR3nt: TGTGCCACCAGCTCCAGGGTCAATCAGCCCCAGCATTTT

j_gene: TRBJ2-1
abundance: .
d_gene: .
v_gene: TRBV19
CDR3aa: CASSPQGGYNEQFF
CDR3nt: TGTGCCAGTAGTCCCCAGGGTGGATACAATGAGCAGTTCTTC

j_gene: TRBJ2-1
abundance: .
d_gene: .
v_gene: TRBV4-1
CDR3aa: CASSHGDNEQFF
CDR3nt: TGCGCCAGCAGCCACGGAGACAATGAGCAGTTCTTC

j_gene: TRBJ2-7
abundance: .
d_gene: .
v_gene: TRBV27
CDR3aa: CASTWRTEQYF
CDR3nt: TGTGCCAGCACCTGGAGAACCGAGCAGTACTTC

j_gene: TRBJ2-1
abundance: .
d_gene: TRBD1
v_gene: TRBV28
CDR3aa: CASSLQGTGNRRSSYNEQFF
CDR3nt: TGTGCCAGCAGTTTACAAGGGACAGGGAATCGACGGAGCTCCTACAATGAGCAGTTCTTC

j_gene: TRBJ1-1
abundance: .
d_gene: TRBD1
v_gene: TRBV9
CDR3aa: CASSETGVRYTEAFF
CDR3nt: TGTGCCAGCAGCGAGACAGGGGTCCGGTACACTGAAGCTTTCTTT

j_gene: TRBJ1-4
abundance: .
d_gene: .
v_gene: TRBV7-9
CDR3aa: CASSLGGVNEKLFF
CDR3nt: TGTGCCAGCAGCTTAGGGGGAGTTAATGAAAAACTGTTTTTT

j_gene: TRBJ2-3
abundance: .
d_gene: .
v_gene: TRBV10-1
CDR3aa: CASSAGGTGVGDTQYF
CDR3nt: TGCGCCAGCAGTGCTGGGGGGACTGGGGTTGGAGATACGCAGTATTTT

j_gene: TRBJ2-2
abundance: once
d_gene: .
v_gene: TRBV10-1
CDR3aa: CASSVDSGGELFF
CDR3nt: TGCGCCAGCAGTGTAGACAGTGGCGGGGAGCTGTTTTTT

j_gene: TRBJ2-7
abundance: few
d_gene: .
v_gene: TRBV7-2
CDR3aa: CASSPSSYEQYF
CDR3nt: TGTGCCAGCAGCCCGAGCTCCTACGAGCAGTACTTC

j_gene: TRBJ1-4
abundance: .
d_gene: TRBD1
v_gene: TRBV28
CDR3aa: CASSLSGTGDSGSEKLFF
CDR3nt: TGTGCCAGCAGTCTGTCCGGGACAGGGGATTCCGGGTCAGAAAAACTGTTTTTT

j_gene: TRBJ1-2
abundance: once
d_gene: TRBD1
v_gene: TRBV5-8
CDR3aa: CASSLWVARGRFGYTF
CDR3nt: TGTGCCAGCAGCTTGTGGGTCGCCAGGGGGCGGTTTGGCTACACCTTC

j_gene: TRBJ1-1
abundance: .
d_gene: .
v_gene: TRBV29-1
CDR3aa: CSVSETGFLTMNTEAFF
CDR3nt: TGCAGCGTATCAGAGACAGGATTCCTGACCATGAACACTGAAGCTTTCTTT

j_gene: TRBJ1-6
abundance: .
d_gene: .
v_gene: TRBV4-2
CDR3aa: CASTVSSYNSPLHF
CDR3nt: TGTGCCAGCACCGTGTCCTCCTATAATTCACCCCTCCACTTT

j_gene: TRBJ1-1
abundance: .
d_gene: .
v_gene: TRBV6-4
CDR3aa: CASKGEAQGWTEAFF
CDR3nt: TGTGCCAGCAAAGGGGAAGCACAAGGTTGGACTGAAGCTTTCTTT

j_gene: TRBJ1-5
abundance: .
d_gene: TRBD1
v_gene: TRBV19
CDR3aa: CASSISGGQPQHF
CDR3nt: TGTGCCAGTAGTATATCAGGGGGTCAGCCCCAGCATTTT

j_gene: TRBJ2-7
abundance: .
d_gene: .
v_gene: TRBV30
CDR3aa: CAWTTGGDYEQYF
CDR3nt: TGTGCCTGGACTACAGGGGGGGACTACGAGCAGTACTTC

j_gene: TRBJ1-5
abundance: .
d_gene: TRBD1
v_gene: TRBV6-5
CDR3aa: CASSPGTGNQPQHF
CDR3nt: TGTGCCAGCAGCCCCGGGACAGGCAATCAGCCCCAGCATTTT

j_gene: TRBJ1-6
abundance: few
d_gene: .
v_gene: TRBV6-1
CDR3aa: CASSALNRIYGNSPLHF
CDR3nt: TGTGCCAGCAGTGCCCTTAACAGGATTTACGGGAATTCACCCCTCCACTTT

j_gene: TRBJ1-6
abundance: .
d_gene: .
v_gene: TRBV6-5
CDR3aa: CASRTPQGRDSPLHF
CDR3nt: TGTGCCAGCAGAACCCCTCAGGGGCGGGATTCACCCCTCCACTTT

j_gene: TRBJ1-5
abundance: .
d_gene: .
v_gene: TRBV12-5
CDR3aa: CASGTGKEFRSNQPQHF
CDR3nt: TGTGCTAGTGGGACAGGAAAGGAGTTCAGAAGCAATCAGCCCCAGCATTTT

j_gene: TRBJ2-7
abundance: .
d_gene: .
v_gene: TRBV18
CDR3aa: CASSPNTENYEQYF
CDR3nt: TGTGCCAGCTCACCTAATACAGAGAACTACGAGCAGTACTTC